This is a list of T cell receptor beta chains from one sample in a study of blood T cell repertoires in COVID-19. TCRdb keeps only in-frame clones here, not all; method: immunoSEQ multiplex PCR. The table includes 200,000 to 250,000 clones, about four fifths detected once. The sequenced sample consisted of peripheral blood. These receptor sequences come from a man younger than 40 who had recovered from COVID-19. Both conserved end residues are part of each CDR3. D genes are given only for firm matches. The size of a clone is reported for some rows only, either as once, few or many, or as a class for expanded clones.

J | D | size | length | V | DNA | CDR3
TRBJ1-1 | NA | NA | 14 | TRBV3-1/TRBV3-2 | TGTGCCAGCAGCCCACTCTCCGGGACTGGGGAAGCTTTCTTT | CASSPLSGTGEAFF
TRBJ1-5 | TRBD1 | NA | 15 | TRBV4-1 | TGCGCCAGCAGCCAGGATGGACAGGGAAGTCAGCCCCAGCATTTT | CASSQDGQGSQPQHF
TRBJ1-3 | NA | NA | 13 | TRBV10-2 | TGCGCCAGCACCCCCTTTCGTGGAAACACCATATATTTT | CASTPFRGNTIYF
TRBJ2-5 | NA | NA | 14 | TRBV28 | TGTGCCAGCAACGGCAGGGAGGAGGAAGAGACCCAGTACTTC | CASNGREEEETQYF
TRBJ1-4 | TRBD1 | NA | 14 | TRBV5-1 | TGCGCCAGCAGCGGGGGACAGGGTGACGAAAAACTGTTTTTT | CASSGGQGDEKLFF
TRBJ1-5 | TRBD1 | NA | 14 | TRBV19 | TGTGCCAGTAGTCCGGACAGGCCCAATCAGCCCCAGCATTTT | CASSPDRPNQPQHF
TRBJ2-1 | NA | NA | 13 | TRBV18 | TGTGCCAGCTCACGTGGGGGCAACAATGAGCAGTTCTTC | CASSRGGNNEQFF
TRBJ2-1 | NA | NA | 16 | TRBV2 | TGTGCCAGCAGTCCCAACCGGGGGACCCTTACCACTGAGCAGTTCTTC | CASSPNRGTLTTEQFF
TRBJ2-3 | TRBD2 | once | 14 | TRBV29-1 | TGCAGCGTCGCGGGGGGCCCGGACACAGATACGCAGTATTTT | CSVAGGPDTDTQYF
TRBJ1-2 | NA | NA | 13 | TRBV3-1/TRBV3-2 | TGTGCCAGCAGTCCAGACATTTACAATGGCTACACCTTC | CASSPDIYNGYTF
TRBJ1-6 | NA | NA | 16 | TRBV28 | TGTGCCAGCAGCCTCTCTCAGGGGTTAGGTAGTTCACCCCTCCACTTT | CASSLSQGLGSSPLHF
TRBJ2-5 | NA | NA | 15 | TRBV7-9 | TGTGCCAGCAGCCGTTTACAGGGCTCCCAAGAGACCCAGTACTTC | CASSRLQGSQETQYF
TRBJ1-1 | TRBD1 | NA | 16 | TRBV19 | TGTGCCAGTAGCCCTCGGTCTCGACAGGGTATGACTGAAGCTTTCTTT | CASSPRSRQGMTEAFF
TRBJ2-4 | TRBD2 | NA | 18 | TRBV28 | TGTGCCAGCAGTTTTAATAGCGGGGGTGCTCTAGCCAAAAACATTCAGTACTTC | CASSFNSGGALAKNIQYF
TRBJ1-1 | NA | NA | 14 | TRBV27 | TGTGCCAGCAGCCTCCGGGGGGGAGGCACTGAAGCTTTCTTT | CASSLRGGGTEAFF
TRBJ1-6 | NA | NA | 14 | TRBV2 | TGTGCCAGTTCTGTGAGCTCCTATAATTCACCCCTCCACTTT | CASSVSSYNSPLHF
TRBJ2-7 | NA | NA | 15 | TRBV10-2 | TGCGCCAGCAGCCAATCGACAGTGTACTCCTACGAGCAGTACTTC | CASSQSTVYSYEQYF
TRBJ2-1 | NA | NA | 15 | TRBV6-4 | TGTGCCAGCAGTGATAGGTGGGGCCCTTTGGATGAGCAGTTCTTC | CASSDRWGPLDEQFF
TRBJ1-1 | NA | NA | 13 | TRBV6-5 | TGTGCCAGCAGTCAACTCGGGTTTGCTGAAGCTTTCTTT | CASSQLGFAEAFF
TRBJ1-5 | NA | NA | 12 | TRBV19 | TGTGCCAGTAGGAGTGCGGGTCAGCCCCAGCATTTT | CASRSAGQPQHF
TRBJ2-5 | TRBD1 | NA | 16 | TRBV10-3 | TGTGCCATCAGTGAAGGCCCGGGACAGGGTGGGGAGACCCAGTACTTC | CAISEGPGQGGETQYF
TRBJ1-2 | TRBD1 | NA | 14 | TRBV27 | TGTGCCAGCAGTTTTAATACAGGGGCTTATGGCTACACCTTC | CASSFNTGAYGYTF
TRBJ1-2 | TRBD1 | NA | 13 | TRBV7-2 | TGTGCCAGCAGCTCCTACAGGGGAAATGGCTACACCTTC | CASSSYRGNGYTF
TRBJ2-7 | NA | NA | 14 | TRBV7-2 | TGTGCCAGCAGCCCGGGACTCCTTGGTCGCGAGCAGTACTTC | CASSPGLLGREQYF
TRBJ2-7 | NA | NA | 12 | TRBV5-4 | TGTGCCAGCAGCCACCGCGGGGTCGAGCAGTACTTC | CASSHRGVEQYF
TRBJ1-4 | NA | once | 15 | TRBV4-1 | TGCGCCAGCAGCCAAAAGGGGTTAACTAATGAAAAACTGTTTTTT | CASSQKGLTNEKLFF
TRBJ1-1 | NA | NA | 17 | TRBV5-1 | TGCGCCAGCAGCCCCTGGGTCGGCAGGGGAAGAAACACTGAAGCTTTCTTT | CASSPWVGRGRNTEAFF